These 7 T cell receptor beta chains were sequenced from one sample in a study of blood T cells in healthy people across ages. A J-beta primer mix and a sample-barcoded 5' primer were used in a second PCR of about 7 to 12 cycles. TCRdb recomputed calls from the 5' RACE reads with MiXCR, one row per CDR3 protein. The sample records about 830,000 distinct CDR3 sequences, under 80% being singletons. The sample taken for sequencing was blood. Receptors were obtained from a young man in good health.

This clonotype was seen only once. V gene TRBV11-2 combines with J gene TRBJ2-4; no firm D call. The J call may be incorrect, as the DNA end agrees better with TRBJ2-7. Looked up from germline, CDR1 is SGHAT and CDR2 is FQNNGV. CDR3 length: 15 residues. DNA of the CDR3: TGTGCCAGCAGCTTAGCCCACCATGGTAGTTACGAGCAGTACTTC. This sequence encodes CASSLAHHGSYEQYF.

The rearrangement joins TRBV4-2 to TRBJ2-5; 11 nucleotides match TRBD2. Germline assignment: CDR1 LGHNA and CDR2 YNFKEQ. The V segment lost 1 base and the J segment 1 base; nucleotides outside the gene matches: 5. The CDR3 consists of 17 residues. The DNA of the CDR3 is TGTGCCAGCAGCCAAGTGGGTAGCGGGGGGGCCCAAGAGACCCAGTACTTC. This codes for CASSQVGSGGAQETQYF.

This clonotype was seen just once. The rearrangement joins TRBV6-5 to TRBJ2-1; D call uncertain. Trimming pared 4 bases from V and 5 bases from J, leaving 15 bases between. CDR3 length: 15 residues. CDR1 MNHEY and CDR2 SVGAGI come from the germline V gene. CDR3 region: CASSSATPRHNEQFF. CDR3 DNA sequence: TGTGCCAGCAGTTCTGCGACCCCGAGGCACAATGAGCAGTTCTTC.

CDR3 bases: TGCGCCAGCAGCTCCCCTAGGGGTGCCAAACGAGTCGATGAGCAGTTCTTC. Its translation is CASSSPRGAKRVDEQFF. J is TRBJ2-1 and V is TRBV5-1; D might be TRBD1 (5 bases). The CDR3 extends over 17 amino acids. Germline CDR1 is SGHRS and CDR2 is YFSETQ. V was pared by 3 bases and J by 8 bases, with 24 bases between.

This clonotype was picked up a small number of times. This chain links TRBV18 with TRBJ2-1, with a weak D call TRBD2 (6 bases). Germline loops: CDR1 KGHSH, CDR2 LQKENI. V dropped 8 bases and J dropped 5 bases, with 16 bases sitting between them. CDR3 length equals 14 residues. The CDR3 sequence is CASHAGTGDNEQFF. Here the CDR3 DNA reads TGTGCCAGCCACGCAGGCACGGGGGACAATGAGCAGTTCTTC.

V gene TRBV5-1 combines with J gene TRBJ2-7; 8 bases match TRBD2. From germline, CDR1 is SGHRS and CDR2 YFSETQ. The CDR3 sequence is 16 residues long. The V and J ends lost 4 bases and 3 bases, in that order; junction bases with no gene match: 12. CDR3 protein: CASSHGGSGEYYEQYF. Here the CDR3 DNA reads TGCGCCAGCAGCCACGGCGGTAGCGGGGAATACTACGAGCAGTACTTC.

V is TRBV6-1 and J is TRBJ1-5, with D tentatively TRBD1 (6 bases). Germline assignment: CDR1 MNHNS and CDR2 SASEGT. The V gene lost 7 bases and the J gene lost 8 bases, with 18 bases spanning the gap. The length of the CDR3 is 14 residues. The CDR3 loop reads CASKEVTGWEPQHF. The CDR3 DNA reads as TGTGCCAGCAAAGAAGTGACAGGCTGGGAGCCCCAGCATTTT.